This T cell receptor beta chain appears in the sequencing data of a study of graft-versus-host responses after intestinal transplantation (dated by TCRdb to 2020 to 2023). About the study as a whole: Recipients received multivisceral, liver-intestinal, or isolated intestinal transplants. A peak of at least 4% donor T cells among recipient peripheral blood mononuclear cells was the definition used for donor T cell macrochimerism. A cohort of about 26 intestinal transplant recipients, including one retransplant, was enrolled, and 3 patients lacking pretransplant specimens were excluded. Bulk TCR-beta CDR3 sequencing was used to track graft-versus-host and host-versus-graft alloreactive T cell clones in the graft, circulation and bone marrow after intestinal transplantation. Instead of going to the commercial service, samples from a few later patients were sequenced in-house on an Illumina MiSeq and processed with MiXCR. To identify alloreactive clones, pre-transplant mixed lymphocyte reaction products were sequenced and then compared with unstimulated pre-transplant donor and recipient T cells. Every recipient was given anti-thymocyte globulin induction, followed by about three years of maintenance tacrolimus and steroids. Overall results and qualifications from the work: In the allografts of patients with donor T cell macrochimerism, GvH to HvG T cell clonal ratios were high. GvH clones turned up in recipient bone marrow, with some appearing earlier in ileal mucosa or blood, a pattern consistent with an intestinal mucosal origin. Conclusions were limited by the relatively low number and heterogeneity of intestinal transplant patients. Early after transplant, declines in HvG clones were associated with peak levels of circulating GvH clones.

Interpreted using the paper, the time point label stands for: cells obtained before transplantation from donor or recipient. CD3+CD4+ and CD3+CD8+ populations were FACS-sorted from unstimulated pre-transplant donor and recipient cells taken from spleen or lymph nodes. The library came from the immunoSEQ multiplex PCR assay. For most patients, genomic DNA was isolated using the Qiagen DNeasy Blood and Tissue Kit and was shipped frozen to Adaptive Biotechnologies for TCR sequencing. Adaptive Biotechnologies carried out high-throughput TCR-beta CDR3 sequencing of genomic DNA for most patients. The authors' analysis ran thus. Adaptive's ImmunoSEQ software was the source of the TCR sequencing data for 18 patients, while a few other patients were processed with MiXCR and VDJtools. To correct CD4 versus CD8 sorting errors, any sequence found in both subsets at a frequency ratio below 5:1 was removed. CDR3 nucleotide sequences shared by donor and recipient were removed because the origin of these sequences could not be assigned. To be classed as alloreactive, a clone needed at least 2-fold expansion over unstimulated cells and a minimum CFSE-low frequency of 0.002% (template counts) or 0.001% (read counts). Mappable clones were those detected in sequenced pre-transplant spleen, lymph node, or MLR CFSE-low populations of the donor or recipient. Cumulative frequency of alloreactive clones was calculated as a percentage of all sequences weighted by copy number. Imported from immuneACCESS, the table was reduced by TCRdb to in-frame sequences with V and J called. These copies leave out some clones; in studies compared against another copy, an unresolved V gene accounts for under half, and the cause of the remainder is not known. The D gene and trimming were derived from the DNA, and the V and J assignments and clone size from that table. The sample profile shows just over 70,000 clones; approximately 80% of them were found once. Of the sample, 0.35% to 0.4% falls within the top ten clones.

The junction shows trimming of 6 bases on V and 2 bases on J, and the gene matches do not reach 7 bases of it. Based on the germline V gene, the CDR1 and CDR2 sequences are SGDLS and YYNGEE. Taken from cysteine to phenylalanine, the CDR3 has 14 residues. Just CDR3 DNA is preserved here, 42 bases in frame from base 1. This clone was detected only a few times. It has no known antigen specificity. No base-level quality is on record; no much larger clone is a single base apart. Specimen: unstimulated CD4+ T cells sorted from spleen or lymph node cells, collected before transplant. The TCR comes from a human donor who was the organ donor for an intestinal transplant. This sequence uses TRBV9 and TRBJ1-2, with 7 bases matching TRBD1. The CDR3 sequence is CASTPSDRNYGYTF. The DNA sequence is TGTGCCAGCACCCCCTCGGACAGGAACTATGGCTACACCTTC.